This TCR beta chain was identified during a study of shared clonotypes between healthy human individuals (TCRdb year 2020). About the study as a whole: Three men and two women, aged 18 to 49 years, made up the cohort. For each donor, CD4 naive and CD4 memory were each run on three plates, CD8 naive on two plates, and CD8 memory on one plate. Blood TCR repertoires of 5 or 6 healthy adults were deeply sequenced to estimate repertoire size and the extent of clonotype sharing between individuals. Leukapheresis yielded between about 0.8 and 9.5 billion PBMCs per donor. To increase sequencing depth and limit assay-specific biases, different laboratories used diverse techniques to prepare libraries and sequence TCR repertoires.

Using the deep immunoSEQ assay, multiplex PCR amplified TCR CDR3 regions from genomic DNA. Genomic DNA extracted from each cell subset was distributed evenly over all wells of several immunoSEQ 96-well plates, and each plate served as one replicate. For sorted subsets, roughly 200 ng genomic DNA, equal to 30,000 or so T cell genomes, was loaded into each replicate PCR. Purified libraries were quantified with a Qubit 3.0 fluorometer, sized on a Bioanalyzer 2100, and re-quantified with the KAPA Library Quantification kit. Every immunoSEQ 96-well plate was sequenced on a dedicated single-read 150-cycle Illumina NextSeq 550 flow cell. In the paper's pipeline: Because the immunoSEQ output included only junctional sequences and no quality scores, the filtering could not be the same as the filtering used for full-length reads. Sequences were annotated with PyIR, a Python wrapper for IgBLAST v1.9, and V/J genes and CDR3 were assigned using IMGT germline references. Reads were removed for weak V/J assignments (E-value above 1e-6), missing CDR3, stop codons, out-of-frame junctions, or ambiguous translated residues. V3J clonotypes were defined by identical inferred V gene, J gene, and CDR3 amino acid sequence. To compute the percentage overlap between repertoires, the number of shared unique clonotypes was divided by the size of the smaller repertoire. RTK rarefaction, the Chao1 estimator, and Recon v2.1 estimates of unobserved clonotypes were used to assess repertoire richness. Generation probabilities for all TCRbeta clonotypes obtained by the gDNA method from a handful of donors were computed using OLGA. TCRdb holds this immuneACCESS table with in-frame rearrangements only. Some clones are missing; in checked studies, unresolved V genes explain under half, and the rest has no known cause. The V and J calls and clone size were taken over from that table, and D and trimming were inferred from the DNA. For this sample the table gives over 2 million clones, of which over 85% were detected only once. The ten largest clones capture 0.13% of the sample.

V is shortened by 3 bases, J by 6 bases, and the region joining them spans 10 bases. From the germline V gene, CDR1 is MGHRA and CDR2 is YSYEKL. Reading from cysteine to phenylalanine, the CDR3 counts 13 amino acids. CDR3 DNA is the only sequence kept; it has 39 bases, read in frame from the first base. Broad study findings and their caveats: Because the study included a small number of donors, the genetic and exposure-history diversity represented was limited. Sampling was limited to blood, and TCR repertoires in tissue likely differ from TCR repertoires in blood. Compared with non-shared clonotypes, the clonotypes found in all four sorted-subset donors had higher generation probabilities. Based on pairwise subsampling, the degree of clonotype sharing among donors was expected to be affected by sequencing depth. Naive subsets generally had larger estimated clonotype richness than memory subsets did. Incomplete sequencing was indicated by rarefaction of sorted-subset datasets, despite the large sequencing depth. Sharing across a handful of donors was observed for around 5% of naive CD4, 3.5% of naive CD8, over 2% of memory CD4, and roughly 0.4% of memory CD8 clonotypes.

A note on this clone: Its antigen target is currently unknown. No quality values exist for individual bases; no much larger clone is one base distant.

Donors were healthy HIV-negative adults with no recently reported acute infections or vaccinations. Only Caucasian adults living in Nashville, Tennessee, USA were represented among the donors. CD4+ T cells were enriched by magnetic negative selection; naive cells were then positively selected on CD45RA, and the negative fraction formed the memory subset. After blood collection by leukapheresis, PBMCs were isolated using Ficoll-Histopaque density gradient centrifugation and then cryopreserved in the vapor phase of liquid nitrogen. Analytical flow cytometry was used to check the purity and quantity of each magnetically sorted T cell population. From each sorted fraction, genomic DNA was isolated and quantified by UV absorbance on a Nanodrop 2000c.

The specimen sequenced was naive CD4+ T cells sorted from blood. According to the study, the label for this sample's cell subset or site signals: CD45RA+ positively selected. The sequence is built from TRBV4-1 and TRBJ2-3, with the identity of the D gene unclear. The sequence derives from a man younger than 30 in good health. The nucleotide sequence is TGCGCCAGCAGCCACCCTCCGACGGATACGCAGTATTTT. It codes for CASSHPPTDTQYF.